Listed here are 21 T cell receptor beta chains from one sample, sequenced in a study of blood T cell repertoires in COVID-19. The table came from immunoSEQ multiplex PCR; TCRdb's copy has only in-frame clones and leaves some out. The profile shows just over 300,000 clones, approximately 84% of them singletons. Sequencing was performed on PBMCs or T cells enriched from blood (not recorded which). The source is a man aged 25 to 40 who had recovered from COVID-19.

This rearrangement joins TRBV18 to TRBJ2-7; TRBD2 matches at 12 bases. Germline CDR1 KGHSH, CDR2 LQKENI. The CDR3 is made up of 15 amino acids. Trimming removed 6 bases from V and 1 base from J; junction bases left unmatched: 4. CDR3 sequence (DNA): TGTGCCAGCTCCCCGGGACTAGCGGGTTCCTACGAGCAGTACTTC. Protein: CASSPGLAGSYEQYF.

The CDR3 DNA is TGTGCCAGCAGCTATAAGGTGGGCGTAGATACGCAGTATTTT. Protein product: CASSYKVGVDTQYF. This rearrangement joins TRBV7-2 to TRBJ2-3; D gene unclear. V lost 4 bases, J lost 5 bases, and 13 bases lay in between. The CDR3 consists of 14 residues. The germline V gene has CDR1 SGHTA and CDR2 FQGNSA.

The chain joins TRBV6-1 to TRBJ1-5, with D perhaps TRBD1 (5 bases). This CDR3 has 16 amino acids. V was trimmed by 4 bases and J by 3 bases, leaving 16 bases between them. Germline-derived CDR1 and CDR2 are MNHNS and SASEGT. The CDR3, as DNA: TGTGCCAGCAGTGCCCGTCAGGGTCAGCTCAATCAGCCCCAGCATTTT. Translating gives CASSARQGQLNQPQHF.

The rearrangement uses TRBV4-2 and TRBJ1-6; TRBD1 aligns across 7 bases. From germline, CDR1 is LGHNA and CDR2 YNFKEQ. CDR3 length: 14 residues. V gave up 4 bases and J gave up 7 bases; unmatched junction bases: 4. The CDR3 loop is CASSLGTANSPLHF. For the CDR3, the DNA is TGTGCCAGCAGCCTGGGGACAGCCAATTCACCCCTCCACTTT.

CDR3 sequence (DNA): TGTGCCAGCAGCTTAGATCCGCTGCGGGCGGAGTACTTC. Residues: CASSLDPLRAEYF. The chain joins TRBV11-2 to TRBJ2-7, with D tentatively TRBD2 (5 bases). V gave up 0 bases and J gave up 11 bases, with 14 bases separating them. Germline assignment: CDR1 SGHAT and CDR2 FQNNGV. There are 13 residues in the CDR3. Looking up the rest from reference TRBV11-2 and TRBJ2-7 gives the full variable domain: EAGVAQSPRYKIIEKRQSVAFWCNPISGHATLYWYQQILGQGPKLLIQFQNNGVVDDSQLPKDRFSAERLKGVDSTLKIQPAKLEDSAVYLCASSLDPLRAEYFGPGTRLTVT.

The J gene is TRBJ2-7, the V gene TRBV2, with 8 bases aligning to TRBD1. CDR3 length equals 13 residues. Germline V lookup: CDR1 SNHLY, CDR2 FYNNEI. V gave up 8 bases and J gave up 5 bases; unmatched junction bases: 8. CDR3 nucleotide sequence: TGTGCCAGCGGAGCAGGGGGCCTGGACGAGCAGTACTTC. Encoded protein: CASGAGGLDEQYF.

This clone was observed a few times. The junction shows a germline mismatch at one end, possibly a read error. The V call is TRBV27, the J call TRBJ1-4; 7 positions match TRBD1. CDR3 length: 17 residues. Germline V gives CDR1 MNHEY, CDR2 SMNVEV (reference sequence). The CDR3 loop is CASSEYVRGSTNEKLFF. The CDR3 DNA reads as TGTGCCAGCAGTGAATATGTCAGGGGGTCAACAAATGAAAAACTGTTTTTT.

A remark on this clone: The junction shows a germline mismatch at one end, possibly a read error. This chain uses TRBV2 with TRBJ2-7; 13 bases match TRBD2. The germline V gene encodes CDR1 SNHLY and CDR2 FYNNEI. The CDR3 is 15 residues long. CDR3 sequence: CASSEGLAGAYEQYF. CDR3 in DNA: TGTGCCAGCAGCGAAGGACTAGCGGGAGCCTACGAGCAGTACTTC.

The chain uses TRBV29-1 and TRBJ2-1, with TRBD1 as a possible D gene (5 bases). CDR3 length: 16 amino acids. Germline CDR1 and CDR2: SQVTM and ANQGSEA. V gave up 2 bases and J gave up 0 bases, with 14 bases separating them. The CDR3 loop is CSVETLGAVSYNEQFF. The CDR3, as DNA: TGCAGCGTTGAAACATTAGGGGCGGTCTCCTACAATGAGCAGTTCTTC.

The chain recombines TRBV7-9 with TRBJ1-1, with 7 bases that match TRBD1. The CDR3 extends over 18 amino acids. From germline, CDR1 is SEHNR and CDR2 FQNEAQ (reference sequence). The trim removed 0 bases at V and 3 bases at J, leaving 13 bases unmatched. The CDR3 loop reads CASSLAGTATGGYTEAFF. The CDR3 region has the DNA TGTGCCAGCAGCTTAGCGGGGACAGCCACAGGAGGATACACTGAAGCTTTCTTT.

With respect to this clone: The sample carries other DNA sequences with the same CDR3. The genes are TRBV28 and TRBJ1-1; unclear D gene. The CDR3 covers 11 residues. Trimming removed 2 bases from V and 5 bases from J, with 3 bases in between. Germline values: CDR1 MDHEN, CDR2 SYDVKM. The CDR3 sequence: CASSLTTEAFF. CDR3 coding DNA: TGTGCCAGCAGTTTAACTACTGAAGCTTTCTTT. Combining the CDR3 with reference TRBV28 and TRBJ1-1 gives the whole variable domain DVKVTQSSRYLVKRTGEKVFLECVQDMDHENMFWYRQDPGLGLRLIYFSYDVKMKEKGDIPEGYSVSREKKERFSLILESASTNQTSMYLCASSLTTEAFFGQGTRLTVV.

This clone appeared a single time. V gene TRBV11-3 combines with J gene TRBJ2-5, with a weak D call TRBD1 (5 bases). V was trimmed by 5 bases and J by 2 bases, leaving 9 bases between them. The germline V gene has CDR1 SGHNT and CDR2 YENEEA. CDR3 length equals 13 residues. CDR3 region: CASSGNRQETQYF. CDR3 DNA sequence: TGTGCCAGCAGCGGGAACAGGCAAGAGACCCAGTACTTC.

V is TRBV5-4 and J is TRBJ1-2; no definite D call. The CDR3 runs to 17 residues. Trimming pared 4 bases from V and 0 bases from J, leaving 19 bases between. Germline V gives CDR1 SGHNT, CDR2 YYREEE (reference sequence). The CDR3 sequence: CASSPPGRQRANYGYTF. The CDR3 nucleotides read TGTGCCAGCAGCCCCCCCGGGCGGCAGAGGGCTAACTATGGCTACACCTTC.

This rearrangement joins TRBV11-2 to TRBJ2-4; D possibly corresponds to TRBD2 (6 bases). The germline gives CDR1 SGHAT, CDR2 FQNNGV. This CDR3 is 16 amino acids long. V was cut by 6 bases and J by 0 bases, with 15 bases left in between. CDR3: CASSSLAVLAKNIQYF. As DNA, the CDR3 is TGTGCCAGCAGTTCATTAGCGGTTTTAGCCAAAAACATTCAGTACTTC.

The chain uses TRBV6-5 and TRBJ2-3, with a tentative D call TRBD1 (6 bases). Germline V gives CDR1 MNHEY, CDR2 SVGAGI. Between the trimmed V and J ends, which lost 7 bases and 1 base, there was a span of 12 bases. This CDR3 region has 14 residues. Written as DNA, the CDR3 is TGTGCCAGCACCAACAGGGAAGGCACAGATACGCAGTATTTT. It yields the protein CASTNREGTDTQYF.

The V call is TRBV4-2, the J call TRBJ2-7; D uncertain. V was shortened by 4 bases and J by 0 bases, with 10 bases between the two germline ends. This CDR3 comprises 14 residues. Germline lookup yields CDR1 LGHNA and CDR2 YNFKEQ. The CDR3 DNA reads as TGTGCCAGCAGCCCAGCGTCCAGCTCCTACGAGCAGTACTTC. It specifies CASSPASSSYEQYF.

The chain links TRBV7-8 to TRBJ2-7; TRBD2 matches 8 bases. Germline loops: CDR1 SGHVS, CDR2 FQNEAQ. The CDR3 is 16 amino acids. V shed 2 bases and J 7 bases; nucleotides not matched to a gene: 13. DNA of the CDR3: TGTGCCAGCAGCTTAAGACGGGAGGGCCCCAGAGAAGAGCAGTACTTC. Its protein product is CASSLRREGPREEQYF.

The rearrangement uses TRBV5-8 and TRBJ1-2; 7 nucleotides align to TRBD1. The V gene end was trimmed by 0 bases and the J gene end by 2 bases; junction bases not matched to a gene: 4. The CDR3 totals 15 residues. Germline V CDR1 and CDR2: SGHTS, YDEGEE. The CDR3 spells CASSLGDRVNYGYTF. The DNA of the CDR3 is TGTGCCAGCAGCTTGGGAGACAGGGTGAACTATGGCTACACCTTC.

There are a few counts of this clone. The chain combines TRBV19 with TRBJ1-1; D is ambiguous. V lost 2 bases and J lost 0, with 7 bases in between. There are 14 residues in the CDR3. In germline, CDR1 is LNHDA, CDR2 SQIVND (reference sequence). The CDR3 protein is CASSIRRLNTEAFF. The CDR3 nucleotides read TGTGCCAGTAGTATACGGAGATTGAACACTGAAGCTTTCTTT.

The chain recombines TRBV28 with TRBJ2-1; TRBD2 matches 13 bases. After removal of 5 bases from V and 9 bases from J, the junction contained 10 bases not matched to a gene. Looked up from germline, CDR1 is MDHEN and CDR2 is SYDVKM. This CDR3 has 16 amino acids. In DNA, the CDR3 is TGTGCCAGCAGTCCGGTCACTAGCGGGGGGGCCCTTGAGCAGTTCTTC. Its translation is CASSPVTSGGALEQFF.

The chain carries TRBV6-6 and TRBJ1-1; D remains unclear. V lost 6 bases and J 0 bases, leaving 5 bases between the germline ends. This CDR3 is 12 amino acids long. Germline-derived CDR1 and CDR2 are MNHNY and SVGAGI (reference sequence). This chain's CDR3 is CASSTVNTEAFF. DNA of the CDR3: TGTGCCAGCAGCACAGTGAACACTGAAGCTTTCTTT.